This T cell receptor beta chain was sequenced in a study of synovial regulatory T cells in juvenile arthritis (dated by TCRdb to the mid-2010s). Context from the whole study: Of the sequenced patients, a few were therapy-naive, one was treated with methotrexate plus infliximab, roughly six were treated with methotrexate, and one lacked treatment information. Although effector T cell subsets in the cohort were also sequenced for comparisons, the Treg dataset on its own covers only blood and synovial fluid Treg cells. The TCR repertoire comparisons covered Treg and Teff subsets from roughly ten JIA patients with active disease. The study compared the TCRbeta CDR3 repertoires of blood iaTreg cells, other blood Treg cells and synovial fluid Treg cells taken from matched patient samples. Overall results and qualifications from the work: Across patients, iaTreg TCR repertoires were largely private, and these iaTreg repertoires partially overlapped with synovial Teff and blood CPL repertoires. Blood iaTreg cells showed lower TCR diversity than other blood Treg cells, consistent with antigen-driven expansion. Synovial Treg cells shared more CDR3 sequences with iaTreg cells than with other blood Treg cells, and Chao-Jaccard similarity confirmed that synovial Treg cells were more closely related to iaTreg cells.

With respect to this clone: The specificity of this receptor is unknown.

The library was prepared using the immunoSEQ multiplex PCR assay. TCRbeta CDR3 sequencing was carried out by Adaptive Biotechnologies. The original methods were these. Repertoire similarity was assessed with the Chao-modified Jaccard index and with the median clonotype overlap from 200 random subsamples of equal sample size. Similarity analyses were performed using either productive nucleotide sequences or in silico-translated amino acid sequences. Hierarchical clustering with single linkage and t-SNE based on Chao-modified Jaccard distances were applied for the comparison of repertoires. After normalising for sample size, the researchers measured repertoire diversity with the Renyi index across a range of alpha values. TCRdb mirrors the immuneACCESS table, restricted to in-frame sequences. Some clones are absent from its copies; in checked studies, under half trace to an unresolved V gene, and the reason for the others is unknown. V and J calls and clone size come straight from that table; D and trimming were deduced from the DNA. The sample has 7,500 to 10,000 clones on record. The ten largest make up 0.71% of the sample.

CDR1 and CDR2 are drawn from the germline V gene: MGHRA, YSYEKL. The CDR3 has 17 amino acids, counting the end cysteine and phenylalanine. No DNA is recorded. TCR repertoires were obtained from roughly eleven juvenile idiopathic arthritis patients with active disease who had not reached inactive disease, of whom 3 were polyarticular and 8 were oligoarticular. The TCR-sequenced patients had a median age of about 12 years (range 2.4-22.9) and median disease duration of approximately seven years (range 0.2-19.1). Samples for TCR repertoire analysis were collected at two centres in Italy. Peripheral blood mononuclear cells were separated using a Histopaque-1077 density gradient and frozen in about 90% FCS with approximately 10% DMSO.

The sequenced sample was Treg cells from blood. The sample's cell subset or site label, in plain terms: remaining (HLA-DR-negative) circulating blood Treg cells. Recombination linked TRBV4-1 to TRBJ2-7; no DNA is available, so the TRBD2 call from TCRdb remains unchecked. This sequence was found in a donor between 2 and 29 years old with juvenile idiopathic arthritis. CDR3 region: CASSQDGASGGLYEQYF.